The present T cell receptor beta chain was sequenced within a study of human T cells and chemical hapten exposure (dated by TCRdb to the early 2020s). For the wider study: For sensitization, 2% DPC in acetone was applied to a roughly 2 cm by roughly 2 cm area of upper inner arm skin. The mostly female patient cohort included alopecia areata with under or over 50% scalp involvement, alopecia totalis and alopecia universalis. Blood for TCR sequencing was provided by twenty-nine alopecia patients at one to four time points (pre-sensitization, 2, 6 and 24 weeks). Patients additionally received weekly therapeutic DPC doses to the scalp throughout the approximately 24-week study period. Patch testing was performed on the upper back with Finn chambers containing 0.01% DPC, and the patch tests were scored after 6 days according to International Contact Dermatitis Research Group standards. In alopecia patients, the study followed how the peripheral blood TCR repertoire changed in vivo over primary and secondary sensitization to diphenylcyclopropenone (DPC), a hapten. Libraries were pooled for sequencing, and variation in per-sample TCR yields was attributed mainly to small differences in library volumes within the pool. Blood was sampled from patients pre-sensitization (week 0) and at 2, 6 and about 24 weeks after DPC sensitization. Points the paper makes about the study in general: Patch test score correlated positively with the number of PT1 expanded TCRs, reaching significance at thresholds 8, 16 and 32 but not at 4. No change with DPC sensitization was found in the number of TCRs above 1 in 1000 frequency, and no evidence of global repertoire structure alterations was found. Compared with pre-sensitization or healthy control sets, expanded TCRs formed significantly more large CDR3 similarity clusters, which is consistent with antigen-driven responses. All patients had alopecia, a presumed autoimmune disease, so their immune response might differ from that of healthy individuals. Repeated subsampling changed both the strength of the expansion versus patch-test correlation and the threshold at which the correlation became significant.

Based on the germline V gene, the CDR1 and CDR2 sequences are SQVTM and ANQGSEA. V drops 4 bases and J drops 4 bases, leaving 10 bases in between. The CDR3 has 12 amino acids, counting the end cysteine and phenylalanine. The CDR3 DNA has 36 bases and is translated from base 1. The time point label, read with the paper, signifies: patch test 1, 2 weeks after DPC sensitization. This specimen's treatment or condition label, per the study, means: therapeutic diphenylcyclopropenone sensitization with weekly scalp DPC. Blood at each patch-test visit was drawn before the patch test was applied. Patients were eligible if aged 18 to 70, diagnosed with alopecia and judged suitable for DPC therapy, and pregnant patients were excluded. Total RNA was extracted from unfractionated whole blood that had been collected in Tempus Blood RNA tubes. The library relied on RACE. TCRdb shows the sequencer as NextSeq 500. During library preparation, unique molecular identifiers were attached to individual cDNA molecules so that TCRs could be counted in a quantitative, reproducible way. Each blood RNA sample was used to sequence both TCR alpha and TCR beta chains. Concerning the study's data processing: A median of roughly 99,000 TCRs per sample was observed, with a range of about 20,000 to 700,000. The Decombinator software suite was used to annotate the V, J and CDR3 of the TCR reads. To make PS versus PT1 abundance plots, every sample was subsampled to the same number of TCRs (28,000). Expanded TCRs were defined as absent before sensitization and observed at least eight times at the 2-week time point. Starting from the raw public reads, TCRdb applied fastp trimming at Q25, assembled clones with MiXCR and retained in-frame beta chains. Rows with a matching CDR3 protein are joined into one entry that keeps the most common DNA and genes. These V and J calls originate from TCRdb's pipeline instead of the authors' own analysis. A total of under 200,000 distinct CDR3 sequences appear in this sample, approximately 15% of them only once. The leading ten clones occupy 1.7% of the sample.

About this clonotype: Its antigen has not been determined. Base qualities are not provided; no much larger clone lies one nucleotide away.

The TCR comes from a woman under 40 with alopecia areata. Some clones in this sample may be carry-over from other donors' samples. This sample comprised whole blood, obtained in connection with sensitization to the hapten diphenylcyclopropenone (DPC). The rearrangement combines TRBV29-1 with TRBJ1-1, with the D segment identity uncertain. The CDR3 sequence is CSVGRLGTEAFF. At the DNA level, the sequence is TGCAGCGTTGGCAGGTTGGGCACTGAAGCTTTCTTT. The CDR3, completed at both ends by the reference TRBV29-1 and TRBJ1-1 genes, gives the full variable domain SAVISQKPSRDICQRGTSLTIQCQVDSQVTMMFWYRQQPGQSLTLIATANQGSEATYESGFVIDKFPISRPNLTFSTLTVSNMSPEDSSIYLCSVGRLGTEAFFGQGTRLTVV.